This T cell receptor (beta chain) was profiled in a study of cytomegalovirus exposure and HLA in healthy donors. Study-level points and caveats: Several of the most significant clusters appeared, in a later analysis, to be linked to common viral pathogens. It was assumed in the presence/absence analyses that sequencing depth was roughly uniform across donors. Previously analyzed data showed that most TCR beta V segments were productive at a frequency of about 90% or about 30%.

A word on this clone: Its target is not known.

Per germline, CDR1 SGHVS and CDR2 FQNEAQ. V dropped 5 bases and J dropped 8; count of bases not matched to a gene: 8. This CDR3 is built from 14 residues. PCR primers comprised 60 Vbeta and 13 Jbeta primers. Assay used: immunoSEQ multiplex PCR; TCRdb lists only in-frame clones, some missing. The table includes 120,000 to 150,000 clones, 75% detected once. This clonotype was obtained from a man in his forties or fifties in good health and CMV-seronegative. The sample was PBMCs. This chain links TRBV7-8 with TRBJ1-5; 8 bases agree with TRBD1. Here the CDR3 DNA reads TGTGCCAGCAGCGAAGGACAGGGTTGGGAGCCCCAGCATTTT. Translated, it gives CASSEGQGWEPQHF.